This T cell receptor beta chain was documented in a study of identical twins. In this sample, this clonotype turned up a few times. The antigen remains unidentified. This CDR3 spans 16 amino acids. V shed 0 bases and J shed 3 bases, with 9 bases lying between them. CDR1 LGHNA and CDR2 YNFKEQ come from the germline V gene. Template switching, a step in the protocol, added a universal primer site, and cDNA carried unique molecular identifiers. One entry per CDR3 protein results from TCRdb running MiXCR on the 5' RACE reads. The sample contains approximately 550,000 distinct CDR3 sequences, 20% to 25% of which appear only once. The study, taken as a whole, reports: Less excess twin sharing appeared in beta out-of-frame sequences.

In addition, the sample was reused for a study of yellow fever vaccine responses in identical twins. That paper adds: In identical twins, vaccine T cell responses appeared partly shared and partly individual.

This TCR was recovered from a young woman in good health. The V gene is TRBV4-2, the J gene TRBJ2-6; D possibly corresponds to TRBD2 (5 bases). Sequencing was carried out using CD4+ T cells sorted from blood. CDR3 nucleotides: TGTGCCAGCAGCCAAGATCGAGGGTTTGGGGCCAACGTCCTGACTTTC. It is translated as CASSQDRGFGANVLTF.